These 7 T cell receptor beta chains were all obtained from the same sample, sequenced in a study of early T cells in non-severe SARS-CoV-2 infection. TCRdb fed the 5' RACE reads into MiXCR, producing one record per CDR3 protein. There are tens of thousands of distinct CDR3 sequences in the sample; under 5% occur only once, and more than 8% lies in the top ten. Sequenced sample: whole blood. The receptor source for this set is an adult who was a healthcare worker with PCR-confirmed SARS-CoV-2 infection or an uninfected control (not recorded which).

This clonotype was seen at least ten times. This sequence joins TRBV4-2 and TRBJ2-1; 7 bases match TRBD2. With 2 bases clipped from V and 5 bases from J, the junction kept 9 bases outside the gene matches. Germline CDR1 LGHNA, CDR2 YNFKEQ. The CDR3 spans 16 residues. The CDR3 sequence: CASSQLLALRNNEQFF. The CDR3 coding sequence is TGTGCCAGCAGCCAATTACTAGCGCTTCGTAACAATGAGCAGTTCTTC.

The V gene is TRBV9, the J gene TRBJ2-1; D gene ambiguous. The CDR3 loop spans 13 amino acids. V dropped 0 bases and J dropped 5 bases, with 6 bases sitting between them. CDR1 and CDR2 (germline): SGDLS, YYNGEE. CDR3 bases: TGTGCCAGCAGCGTAGAACCAAACAATGAGCAGTTCTTC. Translating it yields CASSVEPNNEQFF.

The rearrangement uses TRBV9 and TRBJ2-3; D gene ambiguous. The CDR3 has 15 residues. Trimming left V 0 bases short and J 2 bases short, with 10 bases between. Germline V CDR1 and CDR2: SGDLS, YYNGEE. The CDR3 bases are TGTGCCAGCAGCGTAGCTGGCACTTTCACAGATACGCAGTATTTT. As protein: CASSVAGTFTDTQYF.

This clonotype was detected many times. V gene TRBV27 combines with J gene TRBJ1-3, with 10 bases lining up with TRBD1. The germline V gene encodes CDR1 MNHEY and CDR2 SMNVEV (reference sequence). This CDR3 has 15 residues. V lost 8 bases and J lost 8; bases outside the gene matches: 12. CDR3 residues: CASGQTGGEYDTIYF. The CDR3 coding sequence is TGTGCCAGCGGACAGACAGGGGGCGAGTACGACACCATATATTTT.

The V and J genes are TRBV5-1 and TRBJ2-3; no clear D. The length of the CDR3 is 12 residues. Between the trimmed V and J ends, which lost 0 bases and 5 bases, there was a span of 4 bases. Looked up from germline, CDR1 is SGHRS and CDR2 is YFSETQ. CDR3 in DNA: TGCGCCAGCAGCTTGGGCCAAGATACGCAGTATTTT. The encoded protein is CASSLGQDTQYF.

This clonotype was seen repeatedly, ten times or more. The DNA for the CDR3 is TGTGCCAGCAGCTCCACAGGGGGCCAGGCAGATACGCAGTATTTT. It codes for CASSSTGGQADTQYF. The chain uses TRBV5-4 and TRBJ2-3, with 9 bases that match TRBD1. The CDR3 length is 15 residues. CDR1 and CDR2 from the germline V gene are SGHNT and YYREEE (reference sequence). The V segment lost 3 bases and the J segment 4 bases; nucleotides outside the gene matches: 6.

This clonotype was seen many times. The chain recombines TRBV7-8 with TRBJ2-5; 7 bases match TRBD2. The CDR3 consists of 15 residues. Germline V gene sequence: CDR1 SGHVS, CDR2 FQNEAQ. J lost 0 bases, V lost 0 bases, and 1 base had no gene match. The CDR3 bases are TGTGCCAGCAGCTTAGCGCTAGCGGACCAAGAGACCCAGTACTTC. This gives the protein CASSLALADQETQYF.